The 29 T cell receptor beta chains in this list originate from one sample, sequenced in a study of T cell responses to AZD1222 COVID-19 vaccine. The data were produced by immunoSEQ multiplex PCR, yet TCRdb's version contains in-frame clones alone and is incomplete. Of tens of thousands of clones in the sample, 80% to 90% were seen once. Sequencing used peripheral blood, obtained on day 0 of AZD1222 vaccination. The receptor set was obtained from an adult in good health.

This clone was picked up one time. V usage is TRBV29-1 and J usage is TRBJ1-1, with 7 bases lining up with TRBD1. CDR3 length: 14 amino acids. The junction had 9 bases not matched to a gene; V was cut back by 5 bases and J by 3 bases. Germline values: CDR1 SQVTM, CDR2 ANQGSEA. This CDR3 reads CSVIGDRGDTEAFF. The DNA for the CDR3 is TGCAGCGTTATTGGGGACAGAGGGGACACTGAAGCTTTCTTT.

This clone was seen once. The V call is TRBV7-3, the J call TRBJ1-1, with no clear D. V was cut by 2 bases and J by 8 bases, with 18 bases left in between. Germline lookup yields CDR1 SGHTA and CDR2 FQGTGA. The CDR3 consists of 15 residues. The CDR3 DNA follows: TGTGCCAGCAGCTTAGGCCCATGGAAGACGGGCGAAGCTTTCTTT. As protein: CASSLGPWKTGEAFF.

The chain uses TRBV6-5 and TRBJ2-1, with TRBD1 matching over 10 bases. This CDR3 spans 15 amino acids. Germline V gene sequence: CDR1 MNHEY, CDR2 SVGAGI. Germline trimming cut 4 bases from V and 8 bases from J; bases unmatched to any gene: 8. CDR3 region: CASSSPGQGFYEQFF. The CDR3 coding sequence is TGTGCCAGCAGTTCACCGGGACAGGGGTTTTATGAGCAGTTCTTC.

The rearrangement links TRBV6-1 to TRBJ1-5, with 8 bases matching TRBD1. CDR3 length: 14 residues. V shed 4 bases and J 3 bases; nucleotides not matched to a gene: 2. Looked up from germline, CDR1 is MNHNS and CDR2 is SASEGT. The CDR3 reads CASSATGVNQPQHF. The CDR3 DNA is TGTGCCAGCAGTGCGACAGGGGTCAATCAGCCCCAGCATTTT.

V usage is TRBV7-6 and J usage is TRBJ2-1, with 8 bases aligning to TRBD2. V dropped 2 bases and J dropped 5; count of bases not matched to a gene: 8. This CDR3 has 16 amino acids. Germline loops: CDR1 SGHVS, CDR2 FNYEAQ. Here the CDR3 DNA reads TGTGCCAGCAGCTTAAGGAGGCGGGGGGACCACAATGAGCAGTTCTTC. It translates to CASSLRRRGDHNEQFF. The full variable domain, rest sourced from reference TRBV7-6 and TRBJ2-1, is GAGVSQSPRYKVTKRGQDVALRCDPISGHVSLYWYRQALGQGPEFLTYFNYEAQQDKSGLPNDRFSAERPEGSISTLTIQRTEQRDSAMYRCASSLRRRGDHNEQFFGPGTRLTVL.

This chain links TRBV7-9 with TRBJ1-3; tentative D call: TRBD1 (5 bases). Germline values: CDR1 SEHNR, CDR2 FQNEAQ (reference sequence). This CDR3 comprises 15 residues. V was clipped by 5 bases and J by 0 bases, with 11 bases between them. DNA for the CDR3: TGTGCCAGCAGCCCTACAGGCTACTCTGGAAACACCATATATTTT. This gives the protein CASSPTGYSGNTIYF.

V usage is TRBV5-4 and J usage is TRBJ1-6; TRBD1 matches 7 bases. The CDR3 spans 15 residues. Germline V gene data show CDR1 as SGHNT and CDR2 as YYREEE (reference sequence). V gave up 0 bases and J gave up 7 bases; unmatched junction bases: 4. The CDR3 region has the DNA TGTGCCAGCAGCTTGGTTCAGGGACAGAATTCACCCCTCCACTTT. Protein: CASSLVQGQNSPLHF.

The gene calls are TRBV4-1 and TRBJ1-5, with D uncertain. Between the trimmed V and J ends, which lost 0 bases and 5 bases, there was a span of 14 bases. CDR1 and CDR2 (germline): MGHRA, YSYEKL. CDR3 size: 16 residues. The DNA for the CDR3 is TGCGCCAGCAGCCAAGATCCCGGGCGGAATGATCAGCCCCAGCATTTT. Amino acids: CASSQDPGRNDQPQHF.

This clone was seen only once. The V gene is TRBV19, the J gene TRBJ2-3; 8 nucleotides agree with TRBD2. CDR1 and CDR2 from the germline V gene are LNHDA and SQIVND (reference sequence). This CDR3 contains 15 residues. Trimming took 5 bases from V and 2 from J; bases not matched to a gene: 6. CDR3 sequence reads: CASSYSGGVTDTQYF. CDR3 coding DNA: TGTGCCAGTAGTTACAGCGGGGGAGTCACAGATACGCAGTATTTT.

CDR3 nucleotide sequence: TGTGCCAGCAGCTCGCTACAGACCCAGTACTTC. Protein product: CASSSLQTQYF. This chain links TRBV5-8 with TRBJ2-5, with D hard to call. The CDR3 is 11 residues long. The ends were cut back, 3 bases at V and 6 bases at J, with 6 bases in the middle. Per germline, CDR1 SGHTS and CDR2 YDEGEE.

The chain carries TRBV7-3 and TRBJ1-2; 8 bases map to TRBD1. Germline V gives CDR1 SGHTA, CDR2 FQGTGA. Trimming took 2 bases from V and 5 from J; bases not matched to a gene: 13. The CDR3 covers 17 residues. CDR3 in amino acids: CASSLFLARDRGYGYTF. CDR3 DNA: TGTGCCAGCAGCTTATTCCTGGCCCGAGACAGGGGATATGGCTACACCTTC.

This clone was counted only a few times. The gene calls are TRBV13 and TRBJ2-1; D remains ambiguous. Looked up from germline, CDR1 is PRHDT and CDR2 is FYEKMQ (reference sequence). This CDR3 is 11 amino acids long. V was clipped by 5 bases and J by 7 bases, with 6 bases between them. CDR3 sequence (DNA): TGTGCCAGCAGCCAGTTTAATGAGCAGTTCTTC. Translation gives CASSQFNEQFF.

The chain has TRBV7-9 and TRBJ1-1; 9 nucleotides match TRBD1. The germline CDR1 and CDR2 sequences are SEHNR and FQNEAQ (reference sequence). The junction had 8 bases not matched to a gene; V was cut back by 5 bases and J by 7 bases. The CDR3 extends over 14 amino acids. The CDR3 here is CASSPTDRGDEAFF. For the CDR3, the DNA is TGTGCCAGCAGCCCCACGGACAGGGGAGATGAAGCTTTCTTT.

The chain employs TRBV24-1 and TRBJ2-1; unclear D gene. The V gene's germline CDR1 is KGHDR and CDR2 SFDVKD. The CDR3 consists of 15 residues. The V end lost 6 bases, the J end lost 2 bases, and 13 bases lay between the germline ends. The DNA for the CDR3 is TGTGCCACCAGTAGAACAGAAGCCCCCTACAATGAGCAGTTCTTC. It yields the protein CATSRTEAPYNEQFF.

This chain connects TRBV5-4 to TRBJ2-7; D may be TRBD2 (7 bases). V gave up 4 bases and J gave up 2 bases, with 13 bases separating them. This CDR3 comprises 14 residues. Germline V gene sequence: CDR1 SGHNT, CDR2 YYREEE (reference sequence). This chain's CDR3 is CASSGGDTPYEQYF. As DNA, the CDR3 is TGTGCCAGCAGCGGGGGGGACACCCCCTACGAGCAGTACTTC.

The rearrangement joins TRBV28 to TRBJ1-6; no clear D. Trimming shortened V by 6 bases and J by 14 bases, and 11 bases separated the two germline ends. This CDR3 is built from 11 residues. The germline gives CDR1 MDHEN, CDR2 SYDVKM. CDR3 protein: CASSLGLSLHF. In DNA form, the CDR3 reads TGTGCCAGCAGCCTCGGTTTATCCCTCCACTTT.

The V gene is TRBV5-1, the J gene TRBJ2-7; D call uncertain. The CDR3 loop spans 14 amino acids. V lost 2 bases, J lost 0 bases, and 9 bases lay in between. Germline assignment: CDR1 SGHRS and CDR2 YFSETQ. The CDR3 protein is CASSFIGNSYEQYF. The DNA of the CDR3 is TGCGCCAGCAGCTTCATAGGGAACTCCTACGAGCAGTACTTC.

This clone has only one observation. The CDR3 coding sequence is TGTGCCAGCAGTCACCGGACATCTAGGAATTCACCCCTCCACTTT. Its translation: CASSHRTSRNSPLHF. The gene calls are TRBV6-5 and TRBJ1-6; a possible D gene is TRBD1 (5 bases). CDR3 size: 15 residues. With 5 bases removed from V and 7 bases from J, the gap between germline ends came to 15 bases. CDR1 is MNHEY and CDR2 is SVGAGI in the germline V gene.

The rearrangement uses TRBV21-1 and TRBJ1-2. TRBV21-1 is annotated as a pseudogene. CDR3 size: 10 residues. The CDR3, as DNA: TGTGCCAGCAGCGGGGACGGCTACACCTTC. Amino acid sequence: CASSGDGYTF.

This chain joins TRBV9 and TRBJ2-1; 12 positions agree with TRBD2. V was pared by 1 base and J by 4 bases, with 3 bases of the junction left unmatched. The germline V gene encodes CDR1 SGDLS and CDR2 YYNGEE. This CDR3 contains 16 residues. CDR3: CASSVRTSGKYNEQFF. CDR3 bases: TGTGCCAGCAGCGTAAGGACTAGCGGGAAATACAATGAGCAGTTCTTC.

V gene TRBV12-5 combines with J gene TRBJ2-3; 9 nucleotides align to TRBD1. Losses at the gene ends were 2 bases for V and 2 bases for J; bases not matched to a gene: 5. The germline V gene has CDR1 LGHNT and CDR2 FRNRAP. The CDR3 is 16 residues long. Here the CDR3 reads CASGLRTGASTDTQYF. CDR3 sequence (DNA): TGTGCTAGTGGTTTGAGGACAGGGGCTTCCACAGATACGCAGTATTTT.

This sequence joins TRBV4-1 and TRBJ1-1; D not resolved. The CDR3 runs to 14 residues. V shed 4 bases and J shed 4 bases, with 13 bases lying between them. The germline V gene has CDR1 MGHRA and CDR2 YSYEKL. In DNA, the CDR3 is TGCGCCAGCAGCCTCGGATTCACCTTCACTGAAGCTTTCTTT. Its protein product is CASSLGFTFTEAFF.

This rearrangement joins TRBV19 to TRBJ1-1; D is unresolved. CDR1 is LNHDA and CDR2 is SQIVND in the germline V gene (reference sequence). The CDR3 consists of 13 residues. The V gene lost 0 bases and the J gene lost 11 bases, with 13 bases spanning the gap. CDR3 in DNA: TGTGCCAGTAGTATAGATCCGACCGCGAGGGCTTTCTTT. Its translation is CASSIDPTARAFF.

This clone was counted a single time. This sequence joins TRBV5-1 and TRBJ2-7; D unresolved. Germline V gene lookup returns CDR1 SGHRS and CDR2 YFSETQ. Trimming pared 2 bases from V and 0 bases from J, leaving 6 bases between. The length of the CDR3 is 13 residues. The CDR3 protein is CASSFGSSYEQYF. CDR3 DNA sequence: TGCGCCAGCAGCTTCGGAAGCTCCTACGAGCAGTACTTC. Full variable domain (remainder filled in from reference TRBV5-1 and TRBJ2-7): KAGVTQTPRYLIKTRGQQVTLSCSPISGHRSVSWYQQTPGQGLQFLFEYFSETQRNKGNFPGRFSGRQFSNSRSEMNVSTLELGDSALYLCASSFGSSYEQYFGPGTRLTVT.

The rearrangement links TRBV5-6 to TRBJ1-6, with D unresolved. CDR1 SGHDT and CDR2 YYEEEE come from the germline V gene. The CDR3 contains 12 residues. V lost 1 base to trimming and J lost 6 bases, with 2 bases between them. CDR3 in amino acids: CASSLINSPLHF. The CDR3 DNA follows: TGTGCCAGCAGCTTGATTAATTCACCCCTCCACTTT.

The V gene is TRBV5-4, the J gene TRBJ2-7, with 15 bases lining up with TRBD2. There are 17 residues in the CDR3. The junction had 10 bases not matched to a gene; V was cut back by 4 bases and J by 5 bases. Germline CDR1 SGHNT, CDR2 YYREEE (reference sequence). The CDR3 sequence: CASSRTSGGASKNEQYF. The CDR3 DNA follows: TGTGCCAGCAGCCGGACTAGCGGGGGGGCCTCGAAGAACGAGCAGTACTTC.

This clone appeared a single time. This chain links TRBV10-3 with TRBJ1-1, with D uncertain. This CDR3 comprises 13 residues. With 0 bases removed from V and 1 base from J, the gap between germline ends came to 3 bases. The germline gives CDR1 ENHRY, CDR2 SYGVKD. The CDR3 DNA follows: TGTGCCATCAGTGAGTCAGGGAACACTGAAGCTTTCTTT. It specifies CAISESGNTEAFF.

A single count supports this clone. The genes are TRBV7-2 and TRBJ1-5; D possibly corresponds to TRBD1 (6 bases). The CDR3 is made up of 14 amino acids. The germline V gene has CDR1 SGHTA and CDR2 FQGNSA. Deletions cut 5 bases from V and 6 bases from J, with 14 bases between. Written as DNA, the CDR3 is TGTGCCAGCAGCCCCATCCAGGGGATTCAGCCCCAGCATTTT. Amino acids: CASSPIQGIQPQHF.

The V gene is TRBV5-1, the J gene TRBJ2-7, with D perhaps matching TRBD1 (5 bases). This CDR3 is 13 amino acids long. The V and J ends lost 4 bases and 0 bases respectively, with 8 bases between them. Germline V gene data show CDR1 as SGHRS and CDR2 as YFSETQ. The CDR3 DNA reads as TGCGCCAGCAGCAAGGGGCTCTCCTACGAGCAGTACTTC. Residues: CASSKGLSYEQYF.